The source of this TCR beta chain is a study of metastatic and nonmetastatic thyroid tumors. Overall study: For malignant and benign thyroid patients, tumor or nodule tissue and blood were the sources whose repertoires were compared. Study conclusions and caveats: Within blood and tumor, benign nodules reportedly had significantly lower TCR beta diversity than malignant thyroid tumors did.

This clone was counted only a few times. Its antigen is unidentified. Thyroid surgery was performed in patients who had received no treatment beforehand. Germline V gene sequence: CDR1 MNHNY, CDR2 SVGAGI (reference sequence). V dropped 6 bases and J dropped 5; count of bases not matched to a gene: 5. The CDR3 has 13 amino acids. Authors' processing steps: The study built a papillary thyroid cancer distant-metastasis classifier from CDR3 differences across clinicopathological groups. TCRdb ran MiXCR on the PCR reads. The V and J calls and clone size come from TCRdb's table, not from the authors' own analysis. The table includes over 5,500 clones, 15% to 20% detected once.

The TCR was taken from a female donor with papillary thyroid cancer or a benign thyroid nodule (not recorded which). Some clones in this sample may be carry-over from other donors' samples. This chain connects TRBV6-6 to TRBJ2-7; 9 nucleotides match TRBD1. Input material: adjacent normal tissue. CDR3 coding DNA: TGTGCCAGCAGCCGGGACAGGGTGAACGAGCAGTACTTC. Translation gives CASSRDRVNEQYF.